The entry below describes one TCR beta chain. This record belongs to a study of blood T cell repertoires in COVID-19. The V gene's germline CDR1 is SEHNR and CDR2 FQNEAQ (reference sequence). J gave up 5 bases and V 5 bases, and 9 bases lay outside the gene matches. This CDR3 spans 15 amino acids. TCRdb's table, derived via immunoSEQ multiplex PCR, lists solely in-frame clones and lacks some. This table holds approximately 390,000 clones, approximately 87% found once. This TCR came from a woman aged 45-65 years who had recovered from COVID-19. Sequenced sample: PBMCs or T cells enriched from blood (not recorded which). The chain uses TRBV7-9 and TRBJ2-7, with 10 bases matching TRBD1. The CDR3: CASSPGDRGIDEQYF. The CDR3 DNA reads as TGTGCCAGCAGCCCCGGGGACAGGGGAATCGACGAGCAGTACTTC.